What follows is one T cell receptor beta chain and its context. The data derive from a study of cytomegalovirus exposure and HLA in healthy donors. TCRdb's table, derived via immunoSEQ multiplex PCR, lists solely in-frame clones and lacks some. The data hold about 56,000 clones, with roughly 93% observed a single time. Sequenced: PBMCs. This TCR was sampled from a woman aged 18-35 years in good health and CMV-seronegative.

DNA for the CDR3: TGCGCCAGCGCACCCGACTTGGCAGGGAATGAGCAGTTCTTC. Protein product: CASAPDLAGNEQFF. The gene calls are TRBV5-1 and TRBJ2-1; tentative D call: TRBD1 (5 bases). The CDR3 is 14 amino acids. Trimming stripped 7 bases from V and 7 bases from J, with 18 bases between. CDR1 is SGHRS and CDR2 is YFSETQ in the germline V gene.